This TCR beta chain was identified in a study of regulatory T cells in long-lasting Graves disease (dated by TCRdb to the early 2020s). In terms of the full investigation: Newly diagnosed Graves' disease patients had taken antithyroid drugs for less than 3 months. Patients with persistent Graves' disease were compared with patients with newly diagnosed Graves' disease using TCR sequencing and RNA sequencing of peripheral blood. The study was conducted in China and was registered as a clinical trial. A total of around 33 samples were covered by TCR sequencing, comprising approximately 13 persistent and around 20 newly diagnosed Graves' disease patients.

Libraries came from multiplex PCR. Reads for this sample came from an Illumina HiSeq 4000. CDR3 regions were amplified by Arm-PCR with iRepertoire HTBI primers to construct TCR beta libraries. PCR products were gel purified before sequencing. The paper's processing steps were these. Gene usage analysis of CDR3 amino acid clonotypes relied on the approximately 62 TRBV and 14 TRBJ segments identified across samples. Filtered high-quality paired reads were merged into contigs using COPE and FqMerger. Contigs were aligned with BLAST to IMGT TRBV, TRBD and TRBJ reference genes, and CDR3 was defined per IMGT. Clonotypes above 0.1% frequency were classified as highly expanded clones. Shannon entropy served as the measure of repertoire diversity, while the Gini coefficient captured V-J evenness. Public clonotypes were defined as clonotypes shared by more than one individual. The public reads were quality trimmed at Q25 with fastp and then assembled into clones with MiXCR by TCRdb, keeping productive beta chains. Duplicate CDR3 protein sequences are folded into a single record with the most common DNA and genes. TCRdb assigned the V and J calls; the authors' analysis was not used. The sample table contains about 240,000 distinct CDR3 sequences; only one count was recorded for 20% to 25% of them. The ten largest make up approximately 15% of the sample.

Trimming accounts for 8 bases at V and 3 bases at J, while the number of junction bases matched to no gene is 10. The germline V gene encodes CDR1 MDHEN and CDR2 SYDVKM. Including the terminal cysteine and phenylalanine, the CDR3 comprises 14 residues. The read is trimmed to its CDR3 DNA, 42 bases read in frame from base 1. Paper-wide results and their limitations: Sequencing and analysis were limited to the TCR beta chain. Patients with persistent disease shared more public clonotypes (fewer than 3,000) than newly diagnosed patients did (about 970). Compared with newly diagnosed patients, persistent Graves' disease patients had lower TCR Shannon entropy and fewer highly expanded clones, which suggests clonal expansion. Preferential use of TRBV28, TRBJ1-2 and TRBJ2-5 was observed in persistent disease, whereas TRBV20-1 and TRBJ2-1 were favored in newly diagnosed disease. The study examined only peripheral blood because the primary lesion, thyroid tissue, could not be accessed. The authors acknowledged the small sample size as a limitation that may reduce accuracy.

This clonotype was recorded many times. Its antigen is still unknown. It has no much larger one-base neighbor in the sample; base qualities were not kept. In light of the paper, this sample's time point label describes: newly diagnosed GD, antithyroid drugs for less than 3 months. For both TCR sequencing and RNA sequencing, RNA was extracted from PBMCs using TRIzol. The diagnosis of Graves' disease was made according to American Thyroid Association guidelines. The patients came from an endocrinology department in Xi'an, China. Each patient gave roughly 10 milliliters of peripheral blood, collected in an EDTA anticoagulant tube. Ficoll Paque Plus density gradient separation was used to isolate PBMCs, and no additional T cell sorting was done. An Agilent 2100 Bioanalyzer and agarose gel were used to check RNA quality, while a NanoDrop 2000 measured RNA concentration.

This TCR derives from a female donor with Graves disease. Sequencing was performed on peripheral blood mononuclear cells (PBMCs), taken at new diagnosis, from a patient treated with antithyroid drugs. The rearranged chain carries TRBV28 and TRBJ2-7; the central 7 bases match TRBD1. The encoded CDR3 is CASVKGAWVYEQYF. The sequence in DNA is TGTGCCAGCGTGAAGGGGGCCTGGGTCTACGAGCAGTACTTC. The CDR3, completed at both ends by the reference TRBV28 and TRBJ2-7 genes, gives the full variable domain DVKVTQSSRYLVKRTGEKVFLECVQDMDHENMFWYRQDPGLGLRLIYFSYDVKMKEKGDIPEGYSVSREKKERFSLILESASTNQTSMYLCASVKGAWVYEQYFGPGTRLTVT.